This is a list of T cell receptor beta chains from one sample in a study of glioma-infiltrating T cells after dendritic cell vaccination. The repertoire was sequenced with immunoSEQ multiplex PCR; TCRdb's copy has only in-frame clones and lacks some. Of 110,000 or so clones in the sample, around 89% are singletons; the top ten hold roughly 2.5%. Sequenced here: blood, sampled after dendritic cell vaccination. Receptors were obtained from a human donor with glioblastoma. Each CDR3 is given with its conserved first and last residue. The D gene is left open where the match is weak. Expanded clones get a size class; other rows say once, few or many, or leave the size out.

CDR3aa | CDR3nt | j_gene | v_gene | abundance | d_gene
CASSPSSGYGYTF | TGTGCCAGCAGCCCATCCTCGGGTTATGGCTACACCTTC | TRBJ1-2 | TRBV7-9 | NA | NA
CACTTQAITDTQYF | TGTGCCTGCACTACACAGGCTATCACAGATACGCAGTATTTT | TRBJ2-3 | TRBV30 | NA | NA
CASSSGTGTKVEKLFF | TGCGCCAGCAGTTCCGGGACCGGGACAAAAGTTGAAAAACTGTTTTTT | TRBJ1-4 | TRBV5-1 | NA | NA
CASSVNRGPSSYEQYF | TGTGCCAGCAGCGTAAACAGGGGGCCTAGCTCCTACGAGCAGTACTTC | TRBJ2-7 | TRBV11-1 | NA | TRBD1
CASSIAARGEYGYTF | TGTGCCAGTAGTATAGCCGCCAGGGGAGAATATGGCTACACCTTC | TRBJ1-2 | TRBV19 | NA | NA
CASSLALQGLGYTF | TGTGCCAGCAGCTTGGCCTTACAGGGGTTGGGCTACACCTTC | TRBJ1-2 | TRBV5-6 | NA | TRBD1
CASSWGQGDEQYF | TGTGCCAGCAGCTGGGGACAGGGGGATGAGCAGTACTTC | TRBJ2-7 | TRBV11-2 | few | TRBD1
CASSPTETGANVLTF | TGTGCCAGCAGCCCAACAGAAACTGGGGCCAACGTCCTGACTTTC | TRBJ2-6 | TRBV6-5 | few | NA
CASSERGIPRYEQYF | TGTGCCAGCAGTGAACGCGGGATCCCACGCTACGAGCAGTACTTC | TRBJ2-7 | TRBV2 | NA | NA
CASSSGAVAGWFDEQFF | TGCGCCAGCAGCTCCGGCGCGGTAGCGGGATGGTTTGATGAGCAGTTCTTC | TRBJ2-1 | TRBV5-1 | NA | TRBD2
CASSLASGEETQYF | TGTGCCAGCAGCTTAGCTAGCGGGGAAGAGACCCAGTACTTC | TRBJ2-5 | TRBV7-2 | once | TRBD2
CASSGGTSGGWETDTQYF | TGTGCCAGCAGTGGGGGGACTAGCGGGGGGTGGGAAACAGATACGCAGTATTTT | TRBJ2-3 | TRBV6-1 | NA | TRBD2
CASRPGTSGSYEQYF | TGTGCCAGCAGGCCGGGGACTAGCGGCTCCTACGAGCAGTACTTC | TRBJ2-7 | TRBV27 | few | TRBD2
CASSYSGSLDEQYF | TGCGCCAGCAGCTATAGCGGGAGCTTAGACGAGCAGTACTTC | TRBJ2-7 | TRBV5-1 | once | TRBD2
CASSPLVAGTDYGYTF | TGTGCCAGTAGTCCACTTGTAGCAGGGACAGACTATGGCTACACCTTC | TRBJ1-2 | TRBV19 | NA | TRBD1
CASSYAGTGGYEQYF | TGTGCCAGCAGCTACGCCGGGACAGGGGGATACGAGCAGTACTTC | TRBJ2-7 | TRBV7-3 | once | TRBD1
CASGTGTPGELFF | TGTGCCAGCGGGACAGGGACGCCCGGGGAGCTGTTTTTT | TRBJ2-2 | TRBV19 | NA | TRBD1
CASSSRTSGRTDTQYF | TGTGCCAGCAGCTCAAGGACTAGCGGACGCACAGATACGCAGTATTTT | TRBJ2-3 | TRBV5-4 | NA | TRBD2
CASNPSASGQETQYF | TGTGCCAGCAACCCGAGTGCGAGCGGACAAGAGACCCAGTACTTC | TRBJ2-5 | TRBV6-1 | NA | NA
CASTTGYEQYF | TGTGCCAGCACCACGGGATACGAGCAGTACTTC | TRBJ2-7 | TRBV6-5 | NA | NA
CASSDSGETQYF | TGCGCCAGCAGTGACAGCGGCGAGACCCAGTACTTC | TRBJ2-5 | TRBV10-2 | NA | NA
CASSPDGTGAGSPLHF | TGTGCCAGCAGCCCCGACGGGACAGGGGCCGGGTCACCCCTCCACTTT | TRBJ1-6 | TRBV14 | few | TRBD1
CAWSVLQEAFF | TGTGCCTGGAGTGTACTGCAAGAAGCTTTCTTT | TRBJ1-1 | TRBV30 | once | NA
CASRRDSTLGNTIYF | TGTGCCAGCAGGAGGGACAGTACTCTTGGAAACACCATATATTTT | TRBJ1-3 | TRBV6-5 | NA | TRBD1